This T cell receptor beta chain was obtained from a study of cytomegalovirus exposure and HLA in healthy donors (TCRdb year 2017). Regarding the complete study: The 500 to 800 repertoires of the first cohort and the roughly 120 validation repertoires were produced on the same platform, according to a later analysis. The study combined high-throughput TCR immunosequencing, statistical association of individual TCRs with disease status, and machine learning to predict cytomegalovirus infection status. The study was designed to test whether signatures of past pathogen exposure could be identified by cataloging public T cell receptors. Besides the first cohort of some 670 subjects, a separate validation cohort made up of 120 different subjects was used.

The CDR3 runs 16 amino acids, cysteine and phenylalanine included. This entry keeps only the CDR3 DNA: 48 bases, framed from base 1. Germline trimming amounts to 4 bases on V and 1 base on J, with 4 as the count of junction bases outside the gene matches. Taken from the germline V gene (reference sequence), the CDR1 and CDR2 loops are LNHDA and SQIVND. Library preparation was by the immunoSEQ multiplex PCR assay. Turning to the authors' computational methods: A statistical classification framework was developed to diagnose cytomegalovirus status using the catalog of TCR beta chain sequences. What TCRdb holds here is the immuneACCESS table cut down to in-frame rearrangements. Part of the clones is not present; checked against another copy, under half of the missing clones reflect an unresolved V gene, and the others are unexplained. V and J calls and clone size come straight from that table; D and trimming were deduced from the DNA. The sample table records 120,000 or so clones; about 89% of these occur just once. In total, the top ten clones hold roughly 2% of the sample.

Broader findings and caveats from the paper: In a later analysis, TCRs clustered in the first cohort were found to also tend to co-occur in the roughly 130 validation repertoires, with approximately 95% of cluster scores above 0. A few of the identified cytomegalovirus-associated TCR beta chains were confirmed in vitro to be specific for cytomegalovirus antigens. The classifier was reported to diagnose cytomegalovirus status with high specificity and sensitivity in both the original and validation cohorts. The study gave a list of about 160 TCR beta chains associated with cytomegalovirus. The authors suggested that the approach could potentially be extended to other disease states and immunological phenotypes. The validation cohort had no HLA typing available for a later analysis, so co-occurrence within that cohort was assessed over all 110 or so repertoires. Across donors, most TCR sequences were observed very rarely, whereas some public TCRs were present in many individuals.

The donors belonged to the validation cohort of over a hundred subjects, which was separate from the 666-subject first cohort. As for this clone: Its specific antigen is unknown. Nothing much larger sits one base from this clone, and base qualities are not available.

The source of this sequence is a woman aged 18-35 years in good health and CMV-seronegative. The chain is made from TRBV19 and TRBJ1-5; 10 bases in between match TRBD1. The sequencing input was PBMCs. The CDR3 loop reads CASSTGQGPSNQPQHF. The DNA sequence is given as TGTGCCAGTAGTACGGGACAGGGGCCGAGCAATCAGCCCCAGCATTTT.